This is a list of T cell receptor beta chains from one sample in a study of blood T cell repertoires in COVID-19. TCRdb keeps only in-frame clones here, not all; method: immunoSEQ multiplex PCR. The table has hundreds of thousands of clones, around 90% seen once. Sequences were obtained from PBMCs or T cells enriched from blood (not recorded which). The source of these receptors is a woman younger than 30 with acute COVID-19. CDR3s include the opening cysteine and the closing phenylalanine or tryptophan.

V,J,CDR3
TRBV4-1,TRBJ1-3,CASSQDLRGPPPGNTIYF
TRBV11-2,TRBJ2-2,CASSTSGTGGGRGELFF
TRBV3-1/TRBV3-2,TRBJ2-7,CATGLAYEQYF
TRBV4-1,TRBJ1-1,CASSQVGGALIEAFF
TRBV18,TRBJ1-6,CASSLNTESYNSPLHF
TRBV6-5,TRBJ2-1,CASSYSAGFRDEQFF
TRBV5-1,TRBJ2-1,CASSLSLAASYNEQFF
TRBV5-6,TRBJ1-3,CASRPGLISGNTIYF
TRBV19,TRBJ1-6,CASSILGTTQNSPLHF
TRBV30,TRBJ1-4,CAWTKDEGEKLFF
TRBV28,TRBJ2-5,CASSQTSTSGGGETQYF
TRBV19,TRBJ1-2,CASREGRLYGYTF
TRBV7-6,TRBJ2-7,CASSSGTRTYEQYF
TRBV6-1,TRBJ2-7,CASSETGHYEQYF
TRBV19,TRBJ2-1,CASGAELSYNEQFF
TRBV11-2,TRBJ2-6,CASSAPGQGAQGANVLTF
TRBV27,TRBJ2-1,CASSLRLAHYNEQFF
TRBV6-5,TRBJ2-7,CASSYSRGSSYEQYF
TRBV6-2/TRBV6-3,TRBJ1-2,CASSSGQGIPNYGYTF
TRBV21-1,TRBJ1-5,CASSKVSCDSNQPQHF
TRBV7-2,TRBJ2-1,CASSSTSVSEQFF
TRBV19,TRBJ1-6,CASSIPFYSPLHF
TRBV9,TRBJ1-1,CASSVESGNTEAFF
TRBV5-1,TRBJ2-3,CASSRSLAGVTDTQYF
TRBV7-2,TRBJ2-2,CASRRYPSYGELFF
TRBV27,TRBJ2-7,CASSTTRLSGRAFVYEQYF
TRBV3-1/TRBV3-2,TRBJ1-1,CASSAKGDTEAFF
TRBV7-9,TRBJ1-1,CASTLGGQVSFF
TRBV18,TRBJ1-2,CASSPEQGADHGYTF
TRBV7-2,TRBJ1-6,CASSTRSDRANSPLHF
TRBV29-1,TRBJ2-1,CSGDRAGGEQFF
TRBV7-2,TRBJ2-7,CASSLGGGGSYEQYF
TRBV18,TRBJ2-7,CASSLSPGQGYYEQYF
TRBV24-1,TRBJ2-1,CATSDRTSGEQFF
TRBV19,TRBJ2-3,CASSIQGADTQYF
TRBV24-1,TRBJ2-1,CATSGGHEQFF
TRBV28,TRBJ2-3,CASSFGGTKDTQYF
TRBV5-1,TRBJ2-1,CASSLTDSSYNEQFF
TRBV11-2,TRBJ1-1,CASSLDGSETGIAFF
TRBV5-1,TRBJ2-1,CASRQREGTYNEQFF
TRBV12-3/TRBV12-4,TRBJ1-3,CASLSGNTIYF
TRBV27,TRBJ1-4,CASSVQTGREKLFF
TRBV2,TRBJ2-3,CASSDSYRGEVDTQYF
TRBV21-1,TRBJ2-1,CASRGGLAEYNEQFF
TRBV7-8,TRBJ1-4,CASSPGAGRMNEKLFF
TRBV10-2,TRBJ1-2,CASSESRGAGGYTF
TRBV19,TRBJ2-3,CASSSLAGATDTQYF
TRBV7-9,TRBJ1-3,CASSSTDRRRPGNTIYF
TRBV20-1,TRBJ1-1,CSAGGQTEAFF
TRBV30,TRBJ1-6,CAWRSDSGSPLHF
TRBV5-6,TRBJ1-4,CASSLGTGGEKLFF
TRBV6-5,TRBJ1-1,CASSPWGQVDEAFF
TRBV27,TRBJ1-6,CASSLSPGQGSPLHF
TRBV6-5,TRBJ1-6,CASSGGQGYNSPLHF
TRBV5-1,TRBJ2-1,CASSNGRASDEQFF